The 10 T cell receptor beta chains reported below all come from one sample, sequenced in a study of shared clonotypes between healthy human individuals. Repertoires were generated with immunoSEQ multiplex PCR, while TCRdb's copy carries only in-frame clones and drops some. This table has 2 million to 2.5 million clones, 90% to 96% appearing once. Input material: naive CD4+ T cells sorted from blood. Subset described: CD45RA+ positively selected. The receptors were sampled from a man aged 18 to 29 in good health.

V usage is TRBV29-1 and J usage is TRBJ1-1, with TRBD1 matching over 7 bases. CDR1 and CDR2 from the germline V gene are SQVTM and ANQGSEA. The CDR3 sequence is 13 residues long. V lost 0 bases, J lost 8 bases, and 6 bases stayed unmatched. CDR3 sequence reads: CSVEEWLRGEAFF. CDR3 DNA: TGCAGCGTTGAAGAGTGGCTCAGGGGGGAAGCTTTCTTT.

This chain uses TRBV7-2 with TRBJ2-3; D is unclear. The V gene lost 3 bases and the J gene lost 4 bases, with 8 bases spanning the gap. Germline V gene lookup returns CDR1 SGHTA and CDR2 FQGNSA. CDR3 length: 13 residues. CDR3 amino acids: CASSFYQADTQYF. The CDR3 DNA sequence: TGTGCCAGCAGCTTTTATCAGGCAGATACGCAGTATTTT.

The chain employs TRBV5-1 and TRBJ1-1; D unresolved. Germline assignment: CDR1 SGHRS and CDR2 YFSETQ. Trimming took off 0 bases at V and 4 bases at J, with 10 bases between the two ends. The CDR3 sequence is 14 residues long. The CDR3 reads CASSLAGIRTEAFF. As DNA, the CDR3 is TGCGCCAGCAGCTTGGCTGGGATCCGCACTGAAGCTTTCTTT.

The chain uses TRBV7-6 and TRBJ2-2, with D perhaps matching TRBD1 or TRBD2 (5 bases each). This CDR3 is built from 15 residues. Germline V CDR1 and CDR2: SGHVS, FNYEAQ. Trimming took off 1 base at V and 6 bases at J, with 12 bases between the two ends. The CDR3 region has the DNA TGTGCCAGCAGCTTAGGAGGGGCAGTTTCCGGGGAGCTGTTTTTT. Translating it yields CASSLGGAVSGELFF.

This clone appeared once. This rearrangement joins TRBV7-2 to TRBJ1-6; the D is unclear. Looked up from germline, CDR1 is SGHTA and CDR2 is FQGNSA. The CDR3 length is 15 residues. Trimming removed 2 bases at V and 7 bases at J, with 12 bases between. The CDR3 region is CASSLLSQANSPLHF. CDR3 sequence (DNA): TGTGCCAGCAGCTTACTCAGTCAGGCCAATTCACCCCTCCACTTT.

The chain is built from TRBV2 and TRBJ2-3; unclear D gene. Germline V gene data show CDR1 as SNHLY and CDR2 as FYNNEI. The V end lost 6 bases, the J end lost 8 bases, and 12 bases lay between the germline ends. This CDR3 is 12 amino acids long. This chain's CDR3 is CASRADGSTQYF. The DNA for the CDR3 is TGTGCCAGCAGGGCGGACGGCAGTACGCAGTATTTT.

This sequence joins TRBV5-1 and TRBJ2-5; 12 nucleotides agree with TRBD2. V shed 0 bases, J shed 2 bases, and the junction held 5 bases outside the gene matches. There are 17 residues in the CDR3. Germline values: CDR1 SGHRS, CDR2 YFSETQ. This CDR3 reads CASSLAPSGGGQETQYF. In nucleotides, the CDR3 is TGCGCCAGCAGCTTGGCCCCTAGCGGGGGGGGTCAAGAGACCCAGTACTTC.

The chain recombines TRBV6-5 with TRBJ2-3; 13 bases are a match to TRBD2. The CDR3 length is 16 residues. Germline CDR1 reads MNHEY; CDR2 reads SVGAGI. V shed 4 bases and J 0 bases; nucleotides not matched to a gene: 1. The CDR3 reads CASSWGLAGSTDTQYF. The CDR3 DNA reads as TGTGCCAGCAGTTGGGGACTAGCGGGAAGCACAGATACGCAGTATTTT.

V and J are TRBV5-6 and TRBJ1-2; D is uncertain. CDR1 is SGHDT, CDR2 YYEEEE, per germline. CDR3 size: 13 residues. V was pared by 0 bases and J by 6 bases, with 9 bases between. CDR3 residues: CASSLDGGHGYTF. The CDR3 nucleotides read TGTGCCAGCAGCTTGGATGGAGGACATGGCTACACCTTC.

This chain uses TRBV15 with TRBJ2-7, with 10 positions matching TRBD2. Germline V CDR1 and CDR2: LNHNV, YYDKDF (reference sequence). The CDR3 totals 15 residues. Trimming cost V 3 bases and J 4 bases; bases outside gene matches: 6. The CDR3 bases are TGTGCCACCAGCAGGGGAGCGGGAGGGCCATACGAGCAGTACTTC. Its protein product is CATSRGAGGPYEQYF.